This is a list of T cell receptor beta chains from one sample in a study of blood T cell repertoires in COVID-19. TCRdb's copy holds only in-frame clones and misses some; the assay was immunoSEQ multiplex PCR. The data hold some 38,000 clones, with approximately 81% observed a single time. The sequenced sample consisted of peripheral blood. The receptor set was obtained from a man in his sixties with COVID-19, enrolled during active disease. Both conserved end residues are part of each CDR3. Fields, in order: D gene, V gene, J gene, clone size, CDR3 length, CDR3 DNA, CDR3 protein. D genes are given only for firm matches. The listing skips clone size in some rows; elsewhere it reads once, few, many or a size class.

.	TRBV6-5	TRBJ1-4	.	14	TGTGCCAGCAGATCTACAGGGTTAAGTGAAAAACTGTTTTTT	CASRSTGLSEKLFF
TRBD2	TRBV5-1	TRBJ2-3	.	17	TGCGCCAGCAGTTCCGGGACTAGCGGGAAGGGTACAGATACGCAGTATTTT	CASSSGTSGKGTDTQYF
.	TRBV7-9	TRBJ1-5	.	13	TGTGCCAGCAGCTGGGGGGATCGCCAGCCCCAGCATTTT	CASSWGDRQPQHF
.	TRBV28	TRBJ1-2	.	13	TGTGCCAGCAGGTCCGGTCTCAACTATGGCTACACCTTC	CASRSGLNYGYTF
TRBD1	TRBV7-3	TRBJ1-2	few	15	TGTGCCAGCAGCTTAACCGGGACAGGGGGCTTTGGCTACACCTTC	CASSLTGTGGFGYTF
.	TRBV28	TRBJ1-5	once	13	TGTGCCAGCGGCGACGGGGGATATCAGCCCCAGCATTTT	CASGDGGYQPQHF
.	TRBV19	TRBJ1-2	large	15	TGTGCCAGTAGTATGGCAGGGGTTTTTAACTATGGCTACACCTTC	CASSMAGVFNYGYTF
TRBD2	TRBV7-9	TRBJ2-7	once	14	TGTGCCAGCAGACTAGCGGGACACTCCTACGAGCAGTACTTC	CASRLAGHSYEQYF
.	TRBV10-2	TRBJ2-7	.	15	TGCGCCAGCAGACCTCGGTTCCAGGGGGGAAACGAGCAGTACTTC	CASRPRFQGGNEQYF
.	TRBV19	TRBJ1-5	.	13	TGTGCCAGTAGTCCCAGCGGCAATCAGCCCCAGCATTTT	CASSPSGNQPQHF
TRBD1	TRBV6-5	TRBJ1-6	.	15	TGTGCCAGCAGTTGGGGACAGGGGGTCGGGTCACCCCTCCACTTT	CASSWGQGVGSPLHF
.	TRBV11-2	TRBJ1-1	.	14	TGTGCCAGCAGAATGACAGGACAGAACACTGAAGCTTTCTTT	CASRMTGQNTEAFF
TRBD1	TRBV6-6	TRBJ1-2	.	12	TGTGCCAGCAGTGACAGGGGATGGGGCTACACCTTC	CASSDRGWGYTF
TRBD1	TRBV16	TRBJ2-7	.	15	TGTGCCAGCAGCCGAGACAGGGGCCTCGCCTACGAGCAGTACTTC	CASSRDRGLAYEQYF
TRBD1	TRBV11-1	TRBJ2-7	.	14	TGTGCCAGCAGCACGACAGGGGGCCCCTACGAGCAGTACTTC	CASSTTGGPYEQYF
.	TRBV29-1	TRBJ2-3	.	14	TGCAGCGTTGAACAGGGTAGTGTTACAGATACGCAGTATTTT	CSVEQGSVTDTQYF
.	TRBV2	TRBJ1-1	once	12	TGTGCCAGCAGTCCCTTTTACACTGAAGCTTTCTTT	CASSPFYTEAFF
TRBD1	TRBV19	TRBJ1-2	.	17	TGTGCCAGTACCGAGGCCCAAGGGACAGGGGGGAACTATGGCTACACCTTC	CASTEAQGTGGNYGYTF
.	TRBV18	TRBJ2-2	.	14	TGTGCCAGCTCAGCAACAGGAGACACCGGGGAGCTGTTTTTT	CASSATGDTGELFF
.	TRBV7-9	TRBJ1-5	.	13	TGTGCCAGCAGCTCCAGGGGTGGGCAGCCCCAGCATTTT	CASSSRGGQPQHF
TRBD1	TRBV5-4	TRBJ2-7	.	15	TGTGCCAGCAGCTTGGTCGCAGGGGGCACCTACGAGCAGTACTTC	CASSLVAGGTYEQYF
TRBD1	TRBV7-9	TRBJ1-5	once	14	TGTGCCAGCAGCTCGGACAGGGTAAATCAGCCCCAGCATTTT	CASSSDRVNQPQHF
.	TRBV21-1	TRBJ1-1	.	18	TGTGCCAGCAGAAAACCCATTCCTCGACAGGTGGGGAACACTGAAGCTTTCTTT	CASRKPIPRQVGNTEAFF
.	TRBV11-2	TRBJ2-7	.	13	TGTGCCAGCAGCTTAGGAGGTCTCTACGAGCAGTACTTC	CASSLGGLYEQYF
TRBD1	TRBV29-1	TRBJ1-6	few	14	TGCAGCGTTCGGGACAGCTCCTATAATTCACCCCTCCACTTT	CSVRDSSYNSPLHF